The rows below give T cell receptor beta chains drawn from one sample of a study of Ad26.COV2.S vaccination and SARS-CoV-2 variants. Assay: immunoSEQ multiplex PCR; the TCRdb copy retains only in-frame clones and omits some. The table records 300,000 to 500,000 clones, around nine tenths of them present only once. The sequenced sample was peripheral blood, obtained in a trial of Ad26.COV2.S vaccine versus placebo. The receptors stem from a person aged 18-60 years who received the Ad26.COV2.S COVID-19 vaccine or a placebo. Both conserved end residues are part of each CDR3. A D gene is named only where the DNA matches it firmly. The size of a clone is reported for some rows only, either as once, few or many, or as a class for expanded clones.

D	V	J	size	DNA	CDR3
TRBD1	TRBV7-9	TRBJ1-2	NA	TGTGCCAGCAGCCACATGGGACAGCCGTCCCGGGGCTACACCTTC	CASSHMGQPSRGYTF
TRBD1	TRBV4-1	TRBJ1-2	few	TGCGCCAGCAGCCAAGCCCTGGACAGGGTTCACTATGGCTACACCTTC	CASSQALDRVHYGYTF
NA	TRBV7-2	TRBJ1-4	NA	TGTGCCAGCAGCTTCGGGACTTATCCTGAAAAACTGTTTTTT	CASSFGTYPEKLFF
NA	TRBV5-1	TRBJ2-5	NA	TGCGCCAGCAGCTTGGAGGCTAGAGAGACCCAGTACTTC	CASSLEARETQYF
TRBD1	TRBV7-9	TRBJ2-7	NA	TGTGCCAGCAGCGGAATCTTGACAGGGAGTTTCTCCTACGAGCAGTACTTC	CASSGILTGSFSYEQYF
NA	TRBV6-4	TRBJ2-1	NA	TGTGCCAGCAGTCCCCGGGTAGCAGTTTACAATGAGCAGTTCTTC	CASSPRVAVYNEQFF
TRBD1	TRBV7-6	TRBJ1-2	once	TGTGCCAGCAGCAGGGACAGGGCGACAACCCCTAACTATGGCTACACCTTC	CASSRDRATTPNYGYTF
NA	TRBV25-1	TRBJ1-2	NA	TGTGCCAGCAGCTTGACAGACTCCTATGGCTACACCTTC	CASSLTDSYGYTF
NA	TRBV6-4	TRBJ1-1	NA	TGTGCCAGCCCCCTAGACAGATTCTCAAGGCACACTGAAGCTTTCTTT	CASPLDRFSRHTEAFF
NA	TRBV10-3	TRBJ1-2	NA	TGTGCCATCAGGCCCGGACAGCTCACCGCTAACTATGGCTACACCTTC	CAIRPGQLTANYGYTF
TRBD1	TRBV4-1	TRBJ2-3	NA	TGCGCCAGCAGCCCGCTAAACAGGGGGAAAACAGATACGCAGTATTTT	CASSPLNRGKTDTQYF
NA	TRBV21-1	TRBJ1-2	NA	TGTGCCAGCAGCAAACCCGAGGGCATGACCTATGGCTACACCTTC	CASSKPEGMTYGYTF
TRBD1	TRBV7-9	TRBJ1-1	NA	TGTGCCAGCAGCTTATCACAGGGGTGGGTTTACACGGACACTGAAGCTTTCTTT	CASSLSQGWVYTDTEAFF
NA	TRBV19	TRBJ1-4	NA	TGTGCCAGTAGTATAGATGGAGAAAAACTGTTTTTT	CASSIDGEKLFF
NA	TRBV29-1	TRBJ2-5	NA	TGCAGCGGAGAACAGGGAGGAGAGACCCAGTACTTC	CSGEQGGETQYF
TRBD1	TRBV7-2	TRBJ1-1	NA	TGTGCCAGCAGGACAGGGACCATGAACACTGAAGCTTTCTTT	CASRTGTMNTEAFF
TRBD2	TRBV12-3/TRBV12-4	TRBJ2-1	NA	TGTGCCAGCAGTCCCCGACTAGCGGGGGGGTTCTTC	CASSPRLAGGFF
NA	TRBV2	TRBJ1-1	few	TGTGCCAGCAAGGCGGAGACAGTGAACACTGAAGCTTTCTTT	CASKAETVNTEAFF
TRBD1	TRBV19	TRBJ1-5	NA	TGTGCCAGTACCATTTCGACAGGGAGGGGCCGGCCCCAGCATTTT	CASTISTGRGRPQHF
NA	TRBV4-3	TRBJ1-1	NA	TGCGCCAGCAGCCAAGAAGAGGGGCGGTTGGCTGAAGCTTTCTTT	CASSQEEGRLAEAFF
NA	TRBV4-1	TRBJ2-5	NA	TGCGCCAGCAGCCCGGGGGACGCGGAGACCCAGTACTTC	CASSPGDAETQYF
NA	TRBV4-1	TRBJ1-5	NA	TGCGCCAGCAGCCAGTTGTTCCGGGACGAGAGTCAGCCCCAGCATTTT	CASSQLFRDESQPQHF
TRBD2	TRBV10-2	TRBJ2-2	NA	TGCGCCAGCAGGGGGAGGGGCGAAACCCTCACCGGGGAGCTGTTTTTT	CASRGRGETLTGELFF
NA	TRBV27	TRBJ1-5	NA	TGTGCCAGCAGTTTAAGTAGGGCTGGACCCCAGCATTTT	CASSLSRAGPQHF